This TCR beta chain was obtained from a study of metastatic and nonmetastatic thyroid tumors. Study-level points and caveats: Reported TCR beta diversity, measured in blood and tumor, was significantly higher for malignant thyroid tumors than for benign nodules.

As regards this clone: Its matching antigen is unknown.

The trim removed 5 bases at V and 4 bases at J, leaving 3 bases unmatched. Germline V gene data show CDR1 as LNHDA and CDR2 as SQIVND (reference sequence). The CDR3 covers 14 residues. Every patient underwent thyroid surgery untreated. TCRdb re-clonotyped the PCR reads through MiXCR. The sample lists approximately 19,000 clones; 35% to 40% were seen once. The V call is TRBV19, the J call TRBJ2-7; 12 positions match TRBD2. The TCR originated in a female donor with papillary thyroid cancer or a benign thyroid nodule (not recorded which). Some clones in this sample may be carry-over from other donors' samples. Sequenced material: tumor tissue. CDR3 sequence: CASSPGTSGYEQYF. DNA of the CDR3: TGTGCCAGTAGTCCCGGGACTAGCGGGTACGAGCAGTACTTC.